These 29 T cell receptor beta chains were sequenced from one sample in a study of blood T cell repertoires in COVID-19. Generated by immunoSEQ multiplex PCR, the TCRdb table keeps only in-frame clones and is missing some. Of 80,000 to 95,000 clones in the sample, roughly nine tenths were seen once. The sample comprised peripheral blood. Source of these receptors: a human donor with active COVID-19. The donor label of this sample is uncertain.

The chain couples TRBV19 to TRBJ2-7, with D perhaps TRBD1 (5 bases). V was trimmed by 3 bases and J by 3 bases, leaving 15 bases between them. Germline V gene data show CDR1 as LNHDA and CDR2 as SQIVND (reference sequence). The length of the CDR3 is 15 residues. The CDR3, as DNA: TGTGCCAGTAGTATCATAGGCGGCGGACACTACGAGCAGTACTTC. It is translated as CASSIIGGGHYEQYF.

V usage is TRBV7-9 and J usage is TRBJ2-5, with D maybe TRBD2 (5 bases). Germline V CDR1 and CDR2: SEHNR, FQNEAQ (reference sequence). This CDR3 comprises 11 residues. The CDR3 protein is CSGGGPETQYF. The DNA for the CDR3 is TGTTCCGGAGGCGGGCCAGAGACCCAGTACTTC.

As regards this clone: It is unclear where the CDR3 begins or ends on the DNA, so no DNA is shown, and the CDR3 is as TCRdb lists it. This chain connects TRBV12-3 or TRBV12-4 to TRBJ1-2. The CDR3 numbers 13 amino acids, ends counted. The CDR3 loop reads CASSFLENYGYTF.

V and J are TRBV11-1 and TRBJ2-7, with D maybe TRBD1 (5 bases). This CDR3 has 14 amino acids. The ends were cut back, 5 bases at V and 2 bases at J, with 13 bases in the middle. Per the germline V gene, CDR1 is SGHAT and CDR2 is FQDESV (reference sequence). The chain's CDR3 is CASSPHPGPYEQYF. The CDR3, as DNA: TGTGCCAGCAGCCCCCACCCAGGGCCCTACGAGCAGTACTTC. The full variable domain, with the rest looked up from reference TRBV11-1 and TRBJ2-7, is EAEVAQSPRYKITEKSQAVAFWCDPISGHATLYWYRQILGQGPELLVQFQDESVVDDSQLPKDRFSAERLKGVDSTLKIQPAELGDSAMYLCASSPHPGPYEQYFGPGTRLTVT.

The chain employs TRBV27 and TRBJ1-1, with TRBD1 as a possible D gene (5 bases). There are 15 residues in the CDR3. V gave up 2 bases and J gave up 5 bases, with 15 bases separating them. The germline CDR1 and CDR2 sequences are MNHEY and SMNVEV (reference sequence). The CDR3 sequence: CASSLSWGSRTEAFF. CDR3 in DNA: TGTGCCAGCAGTTTAAGTTGGGGCTCGAGAACTGAAGCTTTCTTT.

The chain uses TRBV18 and TRBJ1-2; the match to TRBD1 covers 8 bases. The V segment lost 3 bases and the J segment 3 bases; nucleotides outside the gene matches: 3. The CDR3 totals 14 residues. Germline V lookup: CDR1 KGHSH, CDR2 LQKENI. The DNA of the CDR3 is TGTGCCAGCTCACCCGACAGGGGCCACTATGGCTACACCTTC. Translated: CASSPDRGHYGYTF.

The CDR3 loop reads CASSDRDRGSYEQYF. Here the CDR3 DNA reads TGTGCCAGTAGCGACCGGGACAGGGGCTCCTACGAGCAGTACTTC. V gene TRBV19 combines with J gene TRBJ2-7; 10 bases agree with TRBD1. This CDR3 has 15 residues. Germline values: CDR1 LNHDA, CDR2 SQIVND (reference sequence). Unmatched junction bases numbered 5, after V lost 6 bases and J lost 0 bases.

The rearrangement joins TRBV3-1 (or the pseudogene TRBV3-2) to TRBJ2-5; 9 bases are shared with TRBD1. Trimming removed 4 bases from V and 5 bases from J; junction bases left unmatched: 11. The CDR3 has 16 amino acids. Germline V gene data show CDR1 as LGHDT and CDR2 as YNNKEL (reference sequence). CDR3 residues: CASSLPRQGDWETQYF. Written as DNA, the CDR3 is TGTGCCAGCAGCCTTCCTCGACAGGGGGATTGGGAGACCCAGTACTTC.

CDR3: CASSTGGPSYEQYF. The CDR3 DNA is TGTGCCAGCAGCACAGGGGGGCCTTCCTACGAGCAGTACTTC. The chain joins TRBV7-2 to TRBJ2-7; TRBD1 aligns across 8 bases. Trimming took 5 bases from V and 1 from J; bases not matched to a gene: 4. The CDR3 is 14 amino acids. Germline V CDR1 and CDR2: SGHTA, FQGNSA.

The chain employs TRBV6-5 and TRBJ1-1; the D gene is possibly TRBD1 (5 bases). CDR1 is MNHEY and CDR2 is SVGAGI in the germline V gene. The CDR3 contains 13 residues. V was clipped by 6 bases and J by 1 base, with 9 bases between them. The DNA of the CDR3 is TGTGCCAGCAGGCACACAGGGAACACTGAAGCTTTCTTT. Translation gives CASRHTGNTEAFF.

The V and J genes are TRBV12-3 or TRBV12-4 and TRBJ1-2, with D possibly matching TRBD1 (5 bases). V dropped 3 bases and J dropped 6 bases, with 11 bases sitting between them. There are 13 residues in the CDR3. The DNA of the CDR3 is TGTGCCAGCAGTTTCTTCAGGGAGGATGGCTACACCTTC. It codes for CASSFFREDGYTF.

The rearrangement joins TRBV9 to TRBJ1-4; tentatively, D is TRBD1 (5 bases). Germline V lookup: CDR1 SGDLS, CDR2 YYNGEE. V lost 3 bases and J lost 4, with 13 bases in between. The CDR3 sequence is 15 residues long. CDR3 DNA sequence: TGTGCCAGCAGCGCGTGGGGCGCCAGTAATGAAAAACTGTTTTTT. Its protein product is CASSAWGASNEKLFF.

This sequence joins TRBV4-1 and TRBJ2-3, with a possible D match to TRBD1 (5 bases). The CDR3 is made up of 18 amino acids. The germline V gene encodes CDR1 MGHRA and CDR2 YSYEKL. The V end was cut by 1 base, the J end by 2 bases, with 19 bases between. CDR3 amino acids: CASSQVGRRRPHTDTQYF. In DNA, the CDR3 is TGCGCCAGCAGCCAAGTGGGGCGGCGCAGGCCCCACACAGATACGCAGTATTTT.

The V and J genes are TRBV7-9 and TRBJ1-4; 9 bases fit TRBD1. Germline CDR1 and CDR2: SEHNR and FQNEAQ (reference sequence). Unmatched junction bases numbered 8, after V lost 4 bases and J lost 8 bases. CDR3 size: 15 residues. The CDR3 sequence: CASSSTGGEAEKLFF. The CDR3 nucleotides read TGTGCCAGCAGCTCGACAGGGGGGGAGGCGGAAAAACTGTTTTTT.

The V call is TRBV6-5, the J call TRBJ1-1; 7 nucleotides line up with TRBD1. Trimming removed 6 bases from V and 5 bases from J; junction bases left unmatched: 6. The CDR3 loop spans 13 amino acids. CDR1 is MNHEY, CDR2 SVGAGI, per germline. DNA of the CDR3: TGTGCCAGCAGGACAGGGTGGAGTACTGAAGCTTTCTTT. The encoded protein is CASRTGWSTEAFF.

The chain uses TRBV21-1 and TRBJ2-7; the D call TRBD2 from the table was never checked on the DNA. TRBV21-1 is assigned pseudogene status. The CDR3 has 13 amino acids. This CDR3 reads CASSKALTGEQYF. CDR3 DNA sequence: TGTGCCAGCAGCAAAGCCCTGACGGGCGAGCAGTACTTC.

This chain uses TRBV28 with TRBJ1-5; 7 nucleotides line up with TRBD1. Germline V lookup: CDR1 MDHEN, CDR2 SYDVKM. Trimming cost V 5 bases and J 0 bases; bases outside gene matches: 7. This CDR3 spans 16 amino acids. DNA of the CDR3: TGTGCCAGCAGTCCCCCCAGGGGGTATAGCAATCAGCCCCAGCATTTT. This codes for CASSPPRGYSNQPQHF. Complete variable domain (other parts from reference TRBV28 and TRBJ1-5): DVKVTQSSRYLVKRTGEKVFLECVQDMDHENMFWYRQDPGLGLRLIYFSYDVKMKEKGDIPEGYSVSREKKERFSLILESASTNQTSMYLCASSPPRGYSNQPQHFGDGTRLSIL.

CDR3 DNA sequence: TGCGCCAGCAGCTTGTATCAGGGGGGTAATTCACCCCTCCACTTT. Translation: CASSLYQGGNSPLHF. The chain couples TRBV5-1 to TRBJ1-6; TRBD1 matches at 7 bases. In germline, CDR1 is SGHRS, CDR2 YFSETQ. Losses at the gene ends were 1 base for V and 6 bases for J; bases not matched to a gene: 4. CDR3 size: 15 residues.

This clone was found a few times. This chain joins TRBV4-1 and TRBJ2-7; no clear D. V lost 1 base and J lost 2, with 12 bases in between. The length of the CDR3 is 15 residues. Germline V gene data show CDR1 as MGHRA and CDR2 as YSYEKL. CDR3 region: CASSQGERFPYEQYF. The CDR3 DNA reads as TGCGCCAGCAGCCAAGGAGAGAGGTTCCCCTACGAGCAGTACTTC.

The CDR3 protein is CASSLEVGGGNEQYF. As DNA, the CDR3 is TGCGCCAGCAGCTTGGAGGTCGGGGGTGGTAACGAGCAGTACTTC. J is TRBJ2-7 and V is TRBV5-1; D possibly corresponds to TRBD2 (6 bases). CDR3 length: 15 amino acids. Germline loops: CDR1 SGHRS, CDR2 YFSETQ. V dropped 0 bases and J dropped 5 bases, with 15 bases sitting between them. The whole variable domain, remainder taken from reference TRBV5-1 and TRBJ2-7, is KAGVTQTPRYLIKTRGQQVTLSCSPISGHRSVSWYQQTPGQGLQFLFEYFSETQRNKGNFPGRFSGRQFSNSRSEMNVSTLELGDSALYLCASSLEVGGGNEQYFGPGTRLTVT.

This clone appeared once. The chain links TRBV5-6 to TRBJ2-3; perhaps TRBD1 as D (5 bases). CDR1 and CDR2 (germline): SGHDT, YYEEEE. The CDR3 runs to 16 residues. With 0 bases removed from V and 0 bases from J, the gap between germline ends came to 11 bases. This CDR3 reads CASSLAGSDSTDTQYF. For the CDR3, the DNA is TGTGCCAGCAGCTTGGCAGGGTCGGATAGCACAGATACGCAGTATTTT.

This sequence joins TRBV24-1 and TRBJ2-3, with 10 bases identical to TRBD2. The junction had 6 bases not matched to a gene; V was cut back by 7 bases and J by 6 bases. The CDR3 covers 14 residues. Germline-derived CDR1 and CDR2 are KGHDR and SFDVKD. The CDR3 bases are TGTGCCACCAGGGCTAGCGGGGGTAGGGATACGCAGTATTTT. Amino acid sequence: CATRASGGRDTQYF.

The J gene is TRBJ1-2, the V gene TRBV29-1; TRBD1 might be the D (6 bases). V lost 6 bases and J lost 3, with 11 bases in between. This CDR3 is 12 amino acids long. The germline V gene has CDR1 SQVTM and CDR2 ANQGSEA. CDR3 in amino acids: CSVLGGDYGYTF. Written as DNA, the CDR3 is TGCAGCGTCTTAGGGGGTGACTATGGCTACACCTTC.

The chain links TRBV28 to TRBJ1-3, with 9 bases lining up with TRBD1. CDR1 is MDHEN, CDR2 SYDVKM, per germline. The CDR3 is 16 amino acids. With V trimmed by 4 bases and J by 0 bases, 4 bases remained unmatched. The CDR3 DNA is TGTGCCAGCAGTTCCCGGACAGGGGACTCTGGAAACACCATATATTTT. This gives the protein CASSSRTGDSGNTIYF.

The chain uses TRBV5-1 and TRBJ1-6; TRBD1 matches 8 bases. The CDR3 runs to 14 residues. The V and J ends lost 0 bases and 7 bases, in that order; junction bases with no gene match: 0. Per the germline V gene, CDR1 is SGHRS and CDR2 is YFSETQ. The CDR3 DNA follows: TGCGCCAGCAGCTTGGGACAGGGGAATTCACCCCTCCACTTT. Its protein is CASSLGQGNSPLHF.

In the case of this clone: Other DNA sequences in this sample translate to the same CDR3. The V call is TRBV19, the J call TRBJ2-5; D possibly corresponds to TRBD2 (6 bases). Germline V gene sequence: CDR1 LNHDA, CDR2 SQIVND (reference sequence). This CDR3 is 13 amino acids long. Trimming took 3 bases from V and 4 from J, leaving 9 bases between them. The CDR3 coding sequence is TGTGCCAGTAGTATCGGCGGGGTAGAGACCCAGTACTTC. Translating gives CASSIGGVETQYF.

The chain joins TRBV28 to TRBJ1-6; a weak D match, TRBD1 (5 bases). Germline assignment: CDR1 MDHEN and CDR2 SYDVKM. There are 16 residues in the CDR3. Trimming shortened V by 2 bases and J by 2 bases, and 10 bases separated the two germline ends. For the CDR3, the DNA is TGTGCCAGCAGTTTAGGGGGGGATCCCTATAATTCACCCCTCCACTTT. Its translation: CASSLGGDPYNSPLHF.

The chain joins TRBV6-6 to TRBJ1-2; 9 bases fit TRBD1. This CDR3 is built from 15 residues. Germline V gives CDR1 MNHNY, CDR2 SVGAGI (reference sequence). After removal of 5 bases from V and 4 bases from J, the junction contained 8 bases not matched to a gene. For the CDR3, the DNA is TGTGCCAGCAGTCTAGGGGGGACAGGGACCTATGGCTACACCTTC. Its protein product is CASSLGGTGTYGYTF.

The chain employs TRBV27 and TRBJ2-2, with D possibly matching TRBD1 (6 bases). The CDR3 length is 17 residues. Germline CDR1 is MNHEY and CDR2 is SMNVEV (reference sequence). The V gene lost 7 bases and the J gene lost 6 bases, with 24 bases spanning the gap. The CDR3 coding sequence is TGTGCCAGCACCAGGGACACTGAGTTACTTTTTGCCGGGGAGCTGTTTTTT. This gives the protein CASTRDTELLFAGELFF.